This entry is about one T cell receptor (beta chain). Its matching antigen is unknown. This record belongs to a study of T cell repertoires in cytomegalovirus infection. General study points: CMV carriers having the relevant HLA were flagged by cumulative public TCR beta family frequency.

This CDR3 contains 16 residues. Germline assignment: CDR1 SGHAT and CDR2 FQNNGV. Trimming cost V 4 bases and J 5 bases, with 20 bases left between them. Using its own MiXCR run on the reads, TCRdb lists one record per CDR3 protein. The sample comprises about 270,000 distinct CDR3 sequences, around 20% of which are singletons, and roughly a fifth rests with the top ten. The TCR was taken from a human donor in good health (CMV status not recorded). Some clones in this sample may be carry-over from other donors' samples. The chain combines TRBV11-2 with TRBJ1-1; D might be TRBD1 (6 bases). The sequences come from cultured PBMCs, collected from culture after CMV antigen stimulation. This CDR3 reads CASSSILRGGGTEAFF. The CDR3 nucleotides read TGTGCCAGCAGCTCGATACTCAGGGGAGGGGGAACTGAAGCTTTCTTT.